The present entry profiles one T cell receptor (beta chain) with its context. Its antigen remains unknown. Reverse transcription of roughly 0.5 to 1 ug RNA used random hexamers. Each CDR3 protein gets one entry after TCRdb re-called the immunoSEQ multiplex PCR reads with MiXCR. The sample includes approximately 300,000 distinct CDR3 sequences, 65% to 90% of them seen just once. The sequenced target, TCR beta, came from blood CD8+ and CD4+ T cells. This sample was taken from a study of CD8 T cells in Susac syndrome. Study-level points and caveats: As acknowledged by the study, its TCR sequencing and HLA analysis included a relatively small number of individuals.

V lost 0 bases and J 5 bases, leaving 11 bases between the germline ends. CDR3 length: 15 amino acids. Germline V CDR1 and CDR2: LGHDT, YNNKEL (reference sequence). The TCR sequence derives from a human donor with multiple sclerosis. The chain employs TRBV3-1 and TRBJ2-1; no clear D gene. The sample was CD8+ T cells from PBMCs. CDR3 in amino acids: CASSQEGGLNNEQFF. As DNA, the CDR3 is TGTGCCAGCAGCCAAGAAGGCGGATTGAACAATGAGCAGTTCTTC.